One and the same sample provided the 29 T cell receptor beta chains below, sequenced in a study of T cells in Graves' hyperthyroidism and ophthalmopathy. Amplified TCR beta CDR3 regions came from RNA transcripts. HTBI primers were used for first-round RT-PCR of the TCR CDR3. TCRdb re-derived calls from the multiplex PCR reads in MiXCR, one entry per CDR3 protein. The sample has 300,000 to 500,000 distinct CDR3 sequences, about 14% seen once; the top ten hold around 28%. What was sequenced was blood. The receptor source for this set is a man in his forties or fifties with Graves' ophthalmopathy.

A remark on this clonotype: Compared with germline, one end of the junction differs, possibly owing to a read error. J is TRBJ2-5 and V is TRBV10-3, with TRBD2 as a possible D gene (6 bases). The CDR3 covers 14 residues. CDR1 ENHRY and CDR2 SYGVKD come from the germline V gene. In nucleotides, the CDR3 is TGTGCCATCAGTGACGGGTTGGGGTTAGCGGTTTTGGACTTC. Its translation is CAISDGLGLAVLDF.

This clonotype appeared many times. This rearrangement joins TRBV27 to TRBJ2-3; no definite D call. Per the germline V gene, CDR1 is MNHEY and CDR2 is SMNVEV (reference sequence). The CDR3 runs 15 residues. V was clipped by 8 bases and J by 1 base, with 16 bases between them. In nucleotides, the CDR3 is TGTGCCAGCGGAGAATGGGCCGGTGGCACAGATACGCAGTATTTT. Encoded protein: CASGEWAGGTDTQYF.

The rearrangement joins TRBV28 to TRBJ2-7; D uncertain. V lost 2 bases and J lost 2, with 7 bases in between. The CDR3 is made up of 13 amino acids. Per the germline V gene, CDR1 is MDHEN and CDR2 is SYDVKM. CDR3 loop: CASSLLQTYEQYF. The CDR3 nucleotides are TGTGCCAGCAGTTTACTCCAAACCTACGAGCAGTACTTC. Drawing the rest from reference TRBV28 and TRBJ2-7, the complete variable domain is DVKVTQSSRYLVKRTGEKVFLECVQDMDHENMFWYRQDPGLGLRLIYFSYDVKMKEKGDIPEGYSVSREKKERFSLILESASTNQTSMYLCASSLLQTYEQYFGPGTRLTVT.

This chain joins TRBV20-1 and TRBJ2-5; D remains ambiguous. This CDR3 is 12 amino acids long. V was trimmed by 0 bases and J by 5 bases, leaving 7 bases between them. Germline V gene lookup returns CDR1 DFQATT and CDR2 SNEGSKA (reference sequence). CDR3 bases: TGCAGTGCTAGAGACAGGCCCGAGACCCAGTACTTC. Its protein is CSARDRPETQYF.

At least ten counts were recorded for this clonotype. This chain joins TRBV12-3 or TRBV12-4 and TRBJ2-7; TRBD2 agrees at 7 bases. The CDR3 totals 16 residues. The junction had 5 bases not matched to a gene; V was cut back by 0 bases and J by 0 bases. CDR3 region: CASSLARREISYEQYF. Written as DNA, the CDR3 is TGTGCCAGCAGTTTAGCGAGGCGGGAGATCTCCTACGAGCAGTACTTC.

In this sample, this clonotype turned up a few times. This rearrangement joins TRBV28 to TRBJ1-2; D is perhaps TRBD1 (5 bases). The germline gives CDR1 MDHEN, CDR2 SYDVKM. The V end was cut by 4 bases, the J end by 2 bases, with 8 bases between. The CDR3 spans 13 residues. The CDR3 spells CASSSQGNYGYTF. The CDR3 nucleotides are TGTGCCAGCAGTTCGCAGGGAAACTATGGCTACACCTTC.

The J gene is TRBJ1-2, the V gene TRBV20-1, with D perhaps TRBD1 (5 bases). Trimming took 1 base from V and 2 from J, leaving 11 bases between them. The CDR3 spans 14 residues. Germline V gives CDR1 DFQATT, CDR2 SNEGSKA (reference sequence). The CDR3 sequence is CSARAAGGNYGYTF. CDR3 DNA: TGCAGTGCTAGAGCCGCGGGGGGGAACTATGGCTACACCTTC.

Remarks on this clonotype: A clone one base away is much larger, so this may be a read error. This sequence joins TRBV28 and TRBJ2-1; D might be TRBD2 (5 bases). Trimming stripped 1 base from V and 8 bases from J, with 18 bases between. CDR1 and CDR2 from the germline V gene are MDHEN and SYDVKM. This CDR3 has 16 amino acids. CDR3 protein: CASSLSGGSYYDEQFF. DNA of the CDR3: TGTGCCAGCAGTTTATCAGGCGGGTCTTACTATGATGAGCAGTTCTTC.

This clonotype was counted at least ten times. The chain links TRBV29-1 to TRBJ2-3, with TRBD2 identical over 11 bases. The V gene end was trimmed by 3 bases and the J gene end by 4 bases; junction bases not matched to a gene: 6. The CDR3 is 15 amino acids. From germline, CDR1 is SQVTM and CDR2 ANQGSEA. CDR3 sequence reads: CSVDATSGISDTQYF. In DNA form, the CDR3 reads TGCAGCGTTGATGCGACTAGCGGGATCTCAGATACGCAGTATTTT.

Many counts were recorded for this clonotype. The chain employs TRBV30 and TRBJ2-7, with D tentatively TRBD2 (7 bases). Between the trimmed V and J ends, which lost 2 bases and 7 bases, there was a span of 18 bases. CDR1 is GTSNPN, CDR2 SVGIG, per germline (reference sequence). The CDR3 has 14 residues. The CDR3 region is CAWSRTGGSGEQYF. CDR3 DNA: TGTGCCTGGAGTCGTACGGGGGGCTCAGGGGAGCAGTACTTC.

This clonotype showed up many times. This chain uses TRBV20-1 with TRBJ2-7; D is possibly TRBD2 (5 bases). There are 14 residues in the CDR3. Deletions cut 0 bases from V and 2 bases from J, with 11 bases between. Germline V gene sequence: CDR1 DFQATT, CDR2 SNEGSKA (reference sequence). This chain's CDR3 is CSARDQERTYEQYF. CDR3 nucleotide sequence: TGCAGTGCTAGAGATCAGGAGCGGACCTACGAGCAGTACTTC.

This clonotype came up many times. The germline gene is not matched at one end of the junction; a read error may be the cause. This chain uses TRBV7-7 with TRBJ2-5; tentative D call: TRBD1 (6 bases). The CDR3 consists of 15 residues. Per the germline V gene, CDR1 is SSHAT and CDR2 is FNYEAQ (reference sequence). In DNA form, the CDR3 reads TGTGCTAGCAGCTTAAGCAGGGGAAATCAAGAGACCCAGTACTTC. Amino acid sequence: CASSLSRGNQETQYF.

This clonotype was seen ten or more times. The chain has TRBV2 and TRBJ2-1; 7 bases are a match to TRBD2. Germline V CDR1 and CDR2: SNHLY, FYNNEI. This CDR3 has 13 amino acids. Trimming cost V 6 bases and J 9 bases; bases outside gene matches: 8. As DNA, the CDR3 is TGTGCCAGCAGCCTAGGACTAGTTGGTGAGCAGTTCTTC. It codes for CASSLGLVGEQFF.

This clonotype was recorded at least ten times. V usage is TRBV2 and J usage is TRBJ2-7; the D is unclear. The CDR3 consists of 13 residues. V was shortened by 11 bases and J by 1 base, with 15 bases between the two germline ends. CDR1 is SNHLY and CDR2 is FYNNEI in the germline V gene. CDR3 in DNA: TGTGCCGGCCAGCCCGACGGTTCCTACGAGCAGTACTTC. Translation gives CAGQPDGSYEQYF.

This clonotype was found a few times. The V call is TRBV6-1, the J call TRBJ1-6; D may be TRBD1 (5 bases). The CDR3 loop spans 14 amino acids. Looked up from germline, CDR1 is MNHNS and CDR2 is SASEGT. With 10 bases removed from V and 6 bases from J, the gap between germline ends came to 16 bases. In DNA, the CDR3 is TGTGCCACAAGCGGGGACGCTTTTAATTCACCCCTCCACTTT. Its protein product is CATSGDAFNSPLHF.

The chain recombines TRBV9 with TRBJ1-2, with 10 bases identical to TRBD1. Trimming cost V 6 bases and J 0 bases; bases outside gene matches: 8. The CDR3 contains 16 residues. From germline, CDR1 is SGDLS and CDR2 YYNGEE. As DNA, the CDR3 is TGTGCCAGCACCCGGGACAGGGGATGGTCTAACTATGGCTACACCTTC. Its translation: CASTRDRGWSNYGYTF.

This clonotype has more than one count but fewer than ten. CDR3 bases: TGTGCCACTTTCGAAGGCGGGAGCACAGATACGCAGTATTTT. Protein product: CATFEGGSTDTQYF. The J gene is TRBJ2-3, the V gene TRBV12-3 or TRBV12-4, with D maybe TRBD2 (5 bases). The length of the CDR3 is 14 residues. Between the trimmed V and J ends, which lost 10 bases and 0 bases, there was a span of 14 bases.

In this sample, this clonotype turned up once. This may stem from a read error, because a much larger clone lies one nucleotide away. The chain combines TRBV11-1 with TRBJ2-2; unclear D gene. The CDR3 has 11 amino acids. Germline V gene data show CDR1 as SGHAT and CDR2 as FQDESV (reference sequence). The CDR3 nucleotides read TGCATTGGGAAGGTCACCGGGGAGCTGTTTTTT. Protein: CIGKVTGELFF.

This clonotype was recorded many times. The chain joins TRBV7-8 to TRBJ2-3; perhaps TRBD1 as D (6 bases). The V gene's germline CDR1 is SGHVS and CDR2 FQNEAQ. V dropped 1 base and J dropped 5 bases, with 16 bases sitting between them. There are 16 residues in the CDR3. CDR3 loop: CASSLDLQGFGDTQYF. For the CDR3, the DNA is TGTGCCAGCAGCTTAGACTTACAGGGCTTTGGAGATACGCAGTATTTT.

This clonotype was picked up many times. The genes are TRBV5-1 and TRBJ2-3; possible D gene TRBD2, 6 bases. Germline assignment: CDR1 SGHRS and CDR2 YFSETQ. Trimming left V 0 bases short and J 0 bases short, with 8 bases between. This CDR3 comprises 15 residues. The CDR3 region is CASSLVGTSTDTQYF. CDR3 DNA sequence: TGCGCCAGCAGCTTGGTGGGGACTAGCACAGATACGCAGTATTTT.

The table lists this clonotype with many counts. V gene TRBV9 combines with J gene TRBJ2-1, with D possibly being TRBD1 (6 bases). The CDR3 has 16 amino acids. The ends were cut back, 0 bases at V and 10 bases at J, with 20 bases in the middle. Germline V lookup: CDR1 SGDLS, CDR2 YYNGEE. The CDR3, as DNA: TGTGCCAGCAGCGTAGCGGGCAGGGGCGAGGGGGAAGAGCAGTTCTTC. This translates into CASSVAGRGEGEEQFF.

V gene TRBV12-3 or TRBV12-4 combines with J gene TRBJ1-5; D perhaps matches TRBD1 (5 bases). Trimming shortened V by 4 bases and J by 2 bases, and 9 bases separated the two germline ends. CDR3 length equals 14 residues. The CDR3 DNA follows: TGTGCCAGCAGTTCTCCGGGGCGCAATCAGCCCCAGCATTTT. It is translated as CASSSPGRNQPQHF.

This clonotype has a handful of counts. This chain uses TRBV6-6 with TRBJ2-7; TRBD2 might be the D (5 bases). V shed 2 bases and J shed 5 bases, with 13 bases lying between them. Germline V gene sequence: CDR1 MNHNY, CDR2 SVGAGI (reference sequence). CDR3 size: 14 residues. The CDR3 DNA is TGTGCCAGCAGTTACGACGGTCCGAGGGACGAGCAGTACTTC. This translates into CASSYDGPRDEQYF.

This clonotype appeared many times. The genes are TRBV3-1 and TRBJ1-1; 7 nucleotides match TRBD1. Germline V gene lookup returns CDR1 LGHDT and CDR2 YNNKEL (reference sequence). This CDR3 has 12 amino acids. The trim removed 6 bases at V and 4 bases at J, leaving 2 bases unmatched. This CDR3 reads CASRSGGTEAFF. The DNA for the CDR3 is TGTGCCAGCAGGTCAGGGGGCACTGAAGCTTTCTTT.

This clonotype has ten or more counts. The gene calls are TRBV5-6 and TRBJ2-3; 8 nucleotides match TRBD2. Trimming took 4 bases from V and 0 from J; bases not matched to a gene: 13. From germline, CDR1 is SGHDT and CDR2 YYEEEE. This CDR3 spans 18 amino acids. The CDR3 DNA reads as TGTGCCAGCAGCGTCGGGGCGGCACTAGCGGCTAGCACAGATACGCAGTATTTT. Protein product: CASSVGAALAASTDTQYF.

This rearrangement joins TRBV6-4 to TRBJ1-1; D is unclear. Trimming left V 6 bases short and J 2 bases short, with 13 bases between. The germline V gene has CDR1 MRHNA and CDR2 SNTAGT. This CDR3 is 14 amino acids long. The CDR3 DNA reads TGTGCCAGCAGATTAACCGGGTCCAACACTGAAGCTTTCTTT. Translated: CASRLTGSNTEAFF.

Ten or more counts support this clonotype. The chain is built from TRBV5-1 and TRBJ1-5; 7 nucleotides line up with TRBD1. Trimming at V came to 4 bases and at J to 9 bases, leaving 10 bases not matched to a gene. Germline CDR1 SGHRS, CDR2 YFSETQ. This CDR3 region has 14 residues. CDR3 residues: CASSPEQGLPPQHF. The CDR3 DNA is TGCGCCAGCAGCCCGGAACAGGGGCTCCCGCCCCAGCATTTT.

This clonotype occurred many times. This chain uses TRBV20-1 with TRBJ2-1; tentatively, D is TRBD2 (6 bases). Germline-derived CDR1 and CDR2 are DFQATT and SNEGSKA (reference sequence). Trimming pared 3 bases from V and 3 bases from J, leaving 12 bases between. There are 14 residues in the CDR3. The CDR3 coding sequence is TGCAGTGCTAGCGGGAGCCTTGGCTACAATGAGCAGTTCTTC. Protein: CSASGSLGYNEQFF.

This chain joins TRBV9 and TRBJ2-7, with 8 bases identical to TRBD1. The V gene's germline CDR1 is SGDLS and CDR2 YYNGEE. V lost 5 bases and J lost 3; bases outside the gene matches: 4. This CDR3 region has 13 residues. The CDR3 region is CASSAGGFYEQYF. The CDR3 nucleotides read TGTGCCAGCAGTGCAGGGGGCTTCTACGAGCAGTACTTC.